These T cell receptor beta chains were read from a single sample in a study of PD-1 blockade in classical Hodgkin lymphoma. Assay: immunoSEQ multiplex PCR; the TCRdb copy retains only in-frame clones and omits some. Of more than 95,000 clones in the sample, around nine tenths were seen once. The sequences come from peripheral blood mononuclear cells (PBMCs), collected before the fourth cycle of nivolumab. The source is a human donor with classical Hodgkin lymphoma. CDR3s include the opening cysteine and the closing phenylalanine or tryptophan. A D gene is named only where the DNA matches it firmly. Some rows have no size entry. The others give once, few or many, or a class for an expanded clone.

>TRBJ1-2|-|TRBV25-1|TRBD1
TGTGCCAGCAGTCAACCGGGACAGCTCTATGGCTACACCTTC
CASSQPGQLYGYTF
>TRBJ2-7|-|TRBV19|-
TGTGCCAGTAGTATAGGGACACCTTCCTACGAGCAGTACTTC
CASSIGTPSYEQYF
>TRBJ2-6|-|TRBV6-6|-
TGTGCCAGCAGTGTGACTCCATCTGGGGCCAACGTCCTGACTTTC
CASSVTPSGANVLTF
>TRBJ1-1|-|TRBV10-3|-
TGTGCCATCAGTGAGTCTCGGGTTTTGGGCACTGAAGCTTTCTTT
CAISESRVLGTEAFF
>TRBJ2-1|-|TRBV19|TRBD2
TGTGCCAGCGATGGCGGGAGGCGCAATGAGCAGTTCTTC
CASDGGRRNEQFF
>TRBJ1-1|-|TRBV19|-
TGTGCCACGAGGGGGTGGACTGAAGCTTTCTTT
CATRGWTEAFF
>TRBJ2-1|-|TRBV9|-
TGTGCCAGCAGACCAGTCCGCAATGAGCAGTTCTTC
CASRPVRNEQFF
>TRBJ2-7|-|TRBV5-6|TRBD2
TGTGCCAGCAGCTGGGGGGAGCGGGAGTCTCCCCACGAGCAGTACTTC
CASSWGERESPHEQYF
>TRBJ2-7|-|TRBV2|TRBD1
TGTGCCAGCATCAAAGAGGGACAGGGGATGATCTCCTACGAGCAGTACTTC
CASIKEGQGMISYEQYF
>TRBJ1-1|-|TRBV4-2|-
TGTGCCAGCAGCCAAGATATTTACTCTGAAGCTTTCTTT
CASSQDIYSEAFF
>TRBJ2-5|-|TRBV4-2|TRBD2
TGTGCCAGCAGCCAAGGTTTACTAGCGAAAGGTGGAGGAGAGACCCAGTACTTC
CASSQGLLAKGGGETQYF
>TRBJ2-2|once|TRBV30|-
TGTGCCTGGAGTGTACTACCGAAAATACTCAACACCGGGGAGCTGTTTTTT
CAWSVLPKILNTGELFF
>TRBJ1-1|-|TRBV4-1|-
TGCGCCAGCAGCCAAGACAGGGGGAACACTGAAGCTTTCTTT
CASSQDRGNTEAFF
>TRBJ1-2|-|TRBV7-2|TRBD1
TGTGCCAGCAGTCGGGCCGGGACAGGCGAAGCTAACTATGGCTACACCTTC
CASSRAGTGEANYGYTF
>TRBJ2-2|-|TRBV28|-
TGTGCCAGCAGCCAGGGATACGACACCGGGGAGCTGTTTTTT
CASSQGYDTGELFF
>TRBJ2-2|-|TRBV29-1|-
TGCAGCGTTGTGTTGGTGACCGGGGAGCTGTTTTTT
CSVVLVTGELFF
>TRBJ2-3|-|TRBV27|-
-
CASSFSVRGTDTQYF
>TRBJ1-5|-|TRBV12-5|-
TGTGCTAGTGGTTTATGGCAGGGACTCAAGGGTGGACAGCCCCAGCATTTT
CASGLWQGLKGGQPQHF
>TRBJ2-7|-|TRBV27|TRBD2
TGTGCCAGCAGTCCCCGGACTAGCGGGAGTTCCGAGCAGTACTTC
CASSPRTSGSSEQYF
>TRBJ2-1|-|TRBV27|-
TGTGCCAGCACCGATAGGGCCCAACAGTTCTTC
CASTDRAQQFF
>TRBJ2-1|-|TRBV7-9|-
TGTGCCAGCAGCCCCACACGGACAGATGGACCCTACAATGAGCAGTTCTTC
CASSPTRTDGPYNEQFF
>TRBJ1-1|-|TRBV6-1|-
TGTGCCAGCGAAAGGGGAGTGAACACTGAAGCTTTCTTT
CASERGVNTEAFF
>TRBJ2-7|few|TRBV6-1|TRBD1
TGTGCCAGCAGTGTTGTACGACAGGGCCTCTCCTACGAGCAGTACTTC
CASSVVRQGLSYEQYF
>TRBJ2-1|-|TRBV6-1|-
TGTGCCAGCAGTGAAGGGCCGTACTCCTACAATGAGCAGTTCTTC
CASSEGPYSYNEQFF
>TRBJ1-4|few|TRBV27|TRBD1
TGTGCCAGCAAACAATTAGGGGGCGCTCAAGAAAAACTGTTTTTT
CASKQLGGAQEKLFF
>TRBJ2-1|-|TRBV4-1|TRBD1
TGCGCCAGCAGCCAAGAAGGGGGCCGCAATGAGCAGTTCTTC
CASSQEGGRNEQFF
>TRBJ1-4|-|TRBV5-4|-
TGTGCCAGCAGCTTGGTGGCAGGGGATGAAAAACTGTTTTTT
CASSLVAGDEKLFF
>TRBJ1-2|-|TRBV7-9|-
TGTGCCAGCGGAGCTCTCGACGGGATGAAGAGAGGCTACACCTTC
CASGALDGMKRGYTF
>TRBJ2-2|-|TRBV11-2|-
TGTGCCAGCAGACAGACTAGTACCGGGGAGCTGTTTTTT
CASRQTSTGELFF
>TRBJ2-5|-|TRBV7-7|-
TGTGCCAGCAGCTTAGACAGTTTAGAGACCCAGTACTTC
CASSLDSLETQYF
>TRBJ2-3|-|TRBV2|TRBD2
TGTGCCAGCGGACCCCAGACAAGCGGGGGCACAGATACGCAGTATTTT
CASGPQTSGGTDTQYF
>TRBJ2-1|-|TRBV11-3|TRBD2
TGTGCCAGCAGCCAAGGGGGCGGGAGGGCCAGGAATGAGCAGTTCTTC
CASSQGGGRARNEQFF
>TRBJ2-3|-|TRBV9|-
TGTGCCAGCAGCGTAGGCCCCATGACAGATACGCAGTATTTT
CASSVGPMTDTQYF
>TRBJ1-5|-|TRBV19|-
TGTGCCAGTAGTATAGATCGGTCCGCTAGCAATCAGCCCCAGCATTTT
CASSIDRSASNQPQHF
>TRBJ2-1|-|TRBV4-1|-
TGCGCCAGCAGCCAAGTTGGCTACAATGAGCAGTTCTTC
CASSQVGYNEQFF
>TRBJ2-1|-|TRBV7-6|TRBD2
TGTGCCAGCAGTATCAGGACTAGCGGGATTACTTCCTACAATGAGCAGTTCTTC
CASSIRTSGITSYNEQFF
>TRBJ2-3|-|TRBV11-3|TRBD2
TGTGCCAGCAGCTCGGGGACTAGCGGGAGTACAGATACGCAGTATTTT
CASSSGTSGSTDTQYF
>TRBJ2-2|few|TRBV21-1|-
TGTGCCAGCAGCAAAAAGACGGGCACCGGGGAGCTGTTTTTT
CASSKKTGTGELFF
>TRBJ1-5|-|TRBV28|-
TGTGCCAGCCGGCCCGAGGGCAATCAGCCCCAGCATTTT
CASRPEGNQPQHF
>TRBJ1-2|-|TRBV7-9|TRBD1
TGTGCCAGCAGCTCTCAGGGGGAAAGAGGTGGCTACACCTTC
CASSSQGERGGYTF